The 8 T cell receptor beta chains below all came from one sample that was sequenced in a study of shared clonotypes between healthy human individuals. Clones were read by immunoSEQ multiplex PCR, and TCRdb kept only the in-frame ones, dropping some. The sample has fewer than 1.6 million clones; approximately 98.5% are singletons. The specimen sequenced was naive CD4+ T cells sorted from blood. Subset defined: CD45RA+ positively selected. All receptors come from a man aged 25 to 40 in good health.

Notes on this clone: Other DNA sequences from this sample encode an identical CDR3 as well. This rearrangement joins TRBV11-2 to TRBJ2-7, with 7 bases fitting TRBD1. Germline V gives CDR1 SGHAT, CDR2 FQNNGV. V shed 1 base, J shed 3 bases, and the junction held 3 bases outside the gene matches. This CDR3 spans 14 amino acids. CDR3 residues: CASSLGDSLYEQYF. The CDR3, as DNA: TGTGCCAGCAGCTTAGGGGACAGCCTCTACGAGCAGTACTTC. The full variable domain, completed using reference TRBV11-2 and TRBJ2-7, is EAGVAQSPRYKIIEKRQSVAFWCNPISGHATLYWYQQILGQGPKLLIQFQNNGVVDDSQLPKDRFSAERLKGVDSTLKIQPAKLEDSAVYLCASSLGDSLYEQYFGPGTRLTVT.

V is TRBV6-1 and J is TRBJ2-3; TRBD2 matches 7 bases. Trimming took 2 bases from V and 1 from J; bases not matched to a gene: 3. The CDR3 is made up of 15 amino acids. CDR1 and CDR2 (germline): MNHNS, SASEGT. The CDR3 region is CASSEQTSGTDTQYF. In nucleotides, the CDR3 is TGTGCCAGCAGTGAACAAACTAGCGGCACAGATACGCAGTATTTT.

Worth noting for this clone: Within the sample, other DNA sequences also encode this same CDR3. The chain joins TRBV18 to TRBJ2-7; D is perhaps TRBD1 or TRBD2 (6 bases each). The germline V and J ends were trimmed by 1 base and 5 bases, with 9 bases remaining between them. This CDR3 contains 13 residues. From germline, CDR1 is KGHSH and CDR2 LQKENI. CDR3 residues: CASSPLGGNEQYF. CDR3 nucleotide sequence: TGTGCCAGCTCACCACTCGGGGGCAACGAGCAGTACTTC. The full variable domain, completed using reference TRBV18 and TRBJ2-7, is NAGVMQNPRHLVRRRGQEARLRCSPMKGHSHVYWYRQLPEEGLKFMVYLQKENIIDESGMPKERFSAEFPKEGPSILRIQQVVRGDSAAYFCASSPLGGNEQYFGPGTRLTVT.

J is TRBJ1-5 and V is TRBV6-1, with 10 positions matching TRBD1. Unmatched junction bases numbered 1, after V lost 3 bases and J lost 2 bases. The CDR3 loop spans 15 amino acids. Germline loops: CDR1 MNHNS, CDR2 SASEGT. Here the CDR3 DNA reads TGTGCCAGCAGTGATGGGACAGGGGGCAATCAGCCCCAGCATTTT. Its translation is CASSDGTGGNQPQHF.

The rearrangement uses TRBV5-4 and TRBJ2-3; 9 bases match TRBD2. V gave up 4 bases and J gave up 6 bases; unmatched junction bases: 24. The CDR3 is 20 residues long. The germline CDR1 and CDR2 sequences are SGHNT and YYREEE (reference sequence). CDR3 loop: CASSTWRGSGRLQLMDTQYF. The CDR3 region has the DNA TGTGCCAGCAGCACCTGGAGAGGTAGCGGGAGACTCCAATTGATGGATACGCAGTATTTT. Based on the CDR3 plus reference TRBV5-4 and TRBJ2-3, the full variable domain is ETGVTQSPTHLIKTRGQQVTLRCSSQSGHNTVSWYQQALGQGPQFIFQYYREEENGRGNFPPRFSGLQFPNYSSELNVNALELDDSALYLCASSTWRGSGRLQLMDTQYFGPGTRLTVL.

The chain couples TRBV15 to TRBJ2-2, with D possibly called TRBD1 or TRBD2 (5 bases each). CDR3 size: 15 residues. CDR1 is LNHNV, CDR2 YYDKDF, per germline (reference sequence). The V and J ends lost 6 bases and 0 bases respectively, with 11 bases between them. CDR3 protein: CATRRDLTNTGELFF. CDR3 DNA: TGTGCCACCAGACGGGACCTGACGAACACCGGGGAGCTGTTTTTT.

This clone occurred once. V usage is TRBV10-3 and J usage is TRBJ2-7; 9 nucleotides agree with TRBD2. J was trimmed by 4 bases and V by 3 bases; bases with no gene match: 7. Germline V gives CDR1 ENHRY, CDR2 SYGVKD. CDR3 length: 15 residues. CDR3 loop: CAISEGAGGGYEQYF. The DNA for the CDR3 is TGTGCCATCAGTGAAGGAGCGGGAGGAGGGTACGAGCAGTACTTC.

The rearrangement uses TRBV14 and TRBJ2-5; 9 positions match TRBD1. CDR1 SGHDN and CDR2 FVKESK come from the germline V gene. V shed 4 bases, J shed 5 bases, and the junction held 11 bases outside the gene matches. The length of the CDR3 is 16 residues. The CDR3 reads CASSPETGGQWETQYF. As DNA, the CDR3 is TGTGCCAGCAGCCCGGAGACAGGGGGACAGTGGGAGACCCAGTACTTC.